These T cell receptor beta chains were read from a single sample in a study of blood T cells in healthy people across ages. TCRdb independently ran MiXCR on the 5' RACE reads; one entry per CDR3 protein. Among about 640,000 distinct CDR3 sequences, roughly 58% were seen once, and the ten largest hold about two fifths. Specimen: blood. The receptors were gathered from a man between 60 and 75 years old in good health. Each CDR3 is given with its conserved first and last residue. D genes are given only for firm matches. Part of the rows lack a size; the others show once, few, many or a class for expanded clones.

J: TRBJ2-7
size: -
D: TRBD1
V: TRBV5-6
DNA: TGTGCCAGCAGCTTCAGGGGGCTCTACGAGCAGTACTTC
CDR3: CASSFRGLYEQYF

J: TRBJ1-2
size: -
D: TRBD1
V: TRBV20-1
DNA: TGCAGTGCCGCGGCCGGGACAGGGGCCTCGGACTATGGCTACACCTTC
CDR3: CSAAAGTGASDYGYTF

J: TRBJ1-2
size: -
D: TRBD1
V: TRBV29-1
DNA: TGCAGCGTCGAGAGGACAGGGACCTATGGCTACACCTTC
CDR3: CSVERTGTYGYTF

J: TRBJ1-6
size: -
D: -
V: TRBV18
DNA: TGTGCCAGCTCACTCAGCGGAGGGCCTTTAAATTCACCCCTCCACTTT
CDR3: CASSLSGGPLNSPLHF

J: TRBJ2-5
size: few
D: -
V: TRBV5-1
DNA: TGCGCCAGCAGGTCAGGGATAGGGGAGACCCAGTACTTC
CDR3: CASRSGIGETQYF

J: TRBJ2-7
size: -
D: -
V: TRBV12-3/TRBV12-4
DNA: TGTGCCAGCAGTATTGACAGATCCGACGAGCAGTACTTC
CDR3: CASSIDRSDEQYF

J: TRBJ1-1
size: -
D: -
V: TRBV10-3
DNA: TGTGCCATCAGTGACTCTAACCCGGGGGACGGGAATGAAGCTTTCTTT
CDR3: CAISDSNPGDGNEAFF

J: TRBJ2-7
size: once
D: TRBD2
V: TRBV6-5
DNA: TGTGCCAGCAGTTACGGCGGGAGTGCCTACGAGCAGTACTTC
CDR3: CASSYGGSAYEQYF

J: TRBJ2-5
size: many
D: -
V: TRBV29-1
DNA: TGCAGCGTTGATCTTGTGGAGACCCAGTACTTC
CDR3: CSVDLVETQYF

J: TRBJ1-1
size: few
D: TRBD1
V: TRBV20-1
DNA: TGCAGTGCCGTAGACAGGGGTGGCACTGAAGCTTTCTTT
CDR3: CSAVDRGGTEAFF

J: TRBJ1-6
size: -
D: TRBD1
V: TRBV3-1
DNA: TGTGCCAGCAAACCCACAGGGGAAAGCTCACCCCTCCACTTT
CDR3: CASKPTGESSPLHF

J: TRBJ2-7
size: few
D: -
V: TRBV7-2
DNA: TGTGCCAGCAGCTTTGGGGGACGGGTGACTAGCGAGCAGTACTTC
CDR3: CASSFGGRVTSEQYF

J: TRBJ1-2
size: -
D: -
V: TRBV27
DNA: TGTGCCAGCCAACGGCAGGGGAGCTATGGCTACACCTTC
CDR3: CASQRQGSYGYTF

J: TRBJ1-2
size: -
D: -
V: TRBV7-2
DNA: TGTGCCAGCAGCTTACTCGGGTCGGGCTCCACCTTC
CDR3: CASSLLGSGSTF

J: TRBJ2-5
size: -
D: TRBD1
V: TRBV6-1
DNA: TGTGCCAGCAGTGAAGCGTGGGACAGGGAGCAGTACTTC
CDR3: CASSEAWDREQYF

J: TRBJ2-1
size: -
D: TRBD1
V: TRBV25-1
DNA: TGTGCCAGCAGAGGGACAGGGGGTAACAATGAGCAGTTCTTC
CDR3: CASRGTGGNNEQFF

J: TRBJ1-1
size: -
D: -
V: TRBV6-1
DNA: TGTGCCAGCAGTGCCCGGCAGGGTAGTTCTGAAGCTTTCTTT
CDR3: CASSARQGSSEAFF

J: TRBJ2-4
size: -
D: TRBD1
V: TRBV7-2
DNA: TGTGCCAGCAGCAAAGGGGCAGGGGGTAGCATTCAGTACTTC
CDR3: CASSKGAGGSIQYF

J: TRBJ2-2
size: -
D: TRBD1
V: TRBV7-2
DNA: TGTGCCAGCAGCTTAGGGGGACAGGCCTCCGCGAACACCGGGGAGCTGTTTTTT
CDR3: CASSLGGQASANTGELFF

J: TRBJ2-3
size: -
D: TRBD2
V: TRBV24-1
DNA: TGTGTCACCAGTGATTTGGGACTAGCAGGAGATACGCAGTATTTT
CDR3: CVTSDLGLAGDTQYF

J: TRBJ2-1
size: -
D: TRBD1
V: TRBV28
DNA: TGTGCCAGCAGTTCGCCGGGGACAGGGGGGAATGAGCAGTTCTTC
CDR3: CASSSPGTGGNEQFF

J: TRBJ2-1
size: few
D: -
V: TRBV24-1
DNA: TGTGCCACCAGTGACCGCGCGAGGGGCAGCGATGAGCAGTTCTTC
CDR3: CATSDRARGSDEQFF

J: TRBJ2-7
size: -
D: -
V: TRBV11-2
DNA: TGTGCCAGCAGCTTATTCTTGAGGGGCGAGCTAGGATACGAGCAGTACTTC
CDR3: CASSLFLRGELGYEQYF

J: TRBJ2-1
size: -
D: TRBD1
V: TRBV5-1
DNA: TGCGCCAGCAGCCATGGACAGGGGGCTGACAATGAGCAGTTCTTC
CDR3: CASSHGQGADNEQFF

J: TRBJ2-5
size: -
D: TRBD2
V: TRBV10-3
DNA: TGTGCCATCAAAAGGGGACTAGCGGGGGTGGAGACCCAGTACTTC
CDR3: CAIKRGLAGVETQYF

J: TRBJ2-3
size: -
D: -
V: TRBV7-9
DNA: TGTGCCAGCAGCTTACGGCAAGCAGGAGATACGCAGTATTTT
CDR3: CASSLRQAGDTQYF

J: TRBJ2-1
size: -
D: TRBD1
V: TRBV9
DNA: TGTGCCAGCAGCTTCCGGGACAGGGGTCGGGATGAGCAGTTCTTC
CDR3: CASSFRDRGRDEQFF

J: TRBJ2-1
size: -
D: TRBD2
V: TRBV20-1
DNA: TGCAGTGCTGCCGGGACTAGGATCCTGAATGAGCAGTTCTTC
CDR3: CSAAGTRILNEQFF

J: TRBJ2-5
size: -
D: -
V: TRBV5-1
DNA: TGCGCCAGCGGCTTGAACAGCCCCTTCCAAGAGACCCAGTACTTC
CDR3: CASGLNSPFQETQYF

J: TRBJ2-5
size: -
D: TRBD1
V: TRBV5-1
DNA: TGCGCCAGCAACCTCGGGACAGGGGTGAGCCAAGAGACCCAGTACTTC
CDR3: CASNLGTGVSQETQYF

J: TRBJ2-5
size: -
D: -
V: TRBV10-3
DNA: TGTGCCATCAGCAGTGGACAGCATGAAGAGACCCAGTACTTC
CDR3: CAISSGQHEETQYF

J: TRBJ2-5
size: few
D: -
V: TRBV4-1
DNA: TGCGCCAGCAGCCAAGAGGGGGGAGGTCGAGAGACCCAGTACTTC
CDR3: CASSQEGGGRETQYF

J: TRBJ2-7
size: many
D: -
V: TRBV2
DNA: TGTGCCAGCAGTGAGAGGGGTTACGAGCAGTACTTC
CDR3: CASSERGYEQYF

J: TRBJ1-2
size: -
D: -
V: TRBV7-6
DNA: TGTACCAGCAGCCCCACGGCGGAACAGGGCGACGGCTACACCTTC
CDR3: CTSSPTAEQGDGYTF

J: TRBJ1-5
size: -
D: TRBD1
V: TRBV20-1
DNA: TGCAGTGCTAGGGGGACAGGGAGATTTTTCGGCAATCAGCCCCAGCATTTT
CDR3: CSARGTGRFFGNQPQHF

J: TRBJ2-1
size: -
D: -
V: TRBV3-1
DNA: TGTGCCAGCAGCCAAGCCCTACCCGCGGGGCAGTTCTTC
CDR3: CASSQALPAGQFF

J: TRBJ1-5
size: -
D: -
V: TRBV6-5
DNA: TGTGCCAGCAGTCCCGACTATAGCAATCAGCCCCAGCATTTT
CDR3: CASSPDYSNQPQHF

J: TRBJ1-1
size: once
D: -
V: TRBV20-1
DNA: TGCAGTGCTAGACCCCCGGGACAAAACACTGAAGCTTTCTTT
CDR3: CSARPPGQNTEAFF

J: TRBJ2-3
size: once
D: TRBD2
V: TRBV5-1
DNA: TGCGCCAGCAGCTTACTAGCGGGGCACACAGATACGCAGTATTTT
CDR3: CASSLLAGHTDTQYF

J: TRBJ2-3
size: -
D: TRBD2
V: TRBV7-9
DNA: TGTGCCAGCAGCCAGACACTAGCGGGGATCACAGATACGCAGTATTTT
CDR3: CASSQTLAGITDTQYF

J: TRBJ1-1
size: -
D: -
V: TRBV7-9
DNA: TGTGCCAGCGATTCAGGGACGGGGAACACTGAAGCTTTCTTT
CDR3: CASDSGTGNTEAFF

J: TRBJ1-1
size: -
D: -
V: TRBV4-2
DNA: TGTGCCAGCAGCACGACGGACATCATGAACACTGAAGCTTTCTTT
CDR3: CASSTTDIMNTEAFF

J: TRBJ2-5
size: -
D: -
V: TRBV14
DNA: TGTGCCAGCAGCCTCAGGCGATGGGAGACCCAGTACTTC
CDR3: CASSLRRWETQYF

J: TRBJ1-6
size: -
D: -
V: TRBV9
DNA: TGTGCCAGCAGCGTAGGTGGCAGTCATATACCCCTCCACTTT
CDR3: CASSVGGSHIPLHF

J: TRBJ1-2
size: -
D: -
V: TRBV10-3
DNA: TGTGCCATCAGGACAGGCGCCAACTATGGCTACACCTTC
CDR3: CAIRTGANYGYTF

J: TRBJ2-3
size: -
D: -
V: TRBV10-1
DNA: TGCGCCAGCAAAGGCCCCGGCAGCACAGATACGCAGTATTTT
CDR3: CASKGPGSTDTQYF

J: TRBJ2-1
size: -
D: TRBD2
V: TRBV28
DNA: TGTGCCAGCAGGTGGACTAGCGGTGATGAGCAGTTCTTC
CDR3: CASRWTSGDEQFF

J: TRBJ2-1
size: -
D: TRBD1
V: TRBV29-1
DNA: TGCAGCGTTGAGCGGCAGGGGGCGAGGAATGAGCAGTTCTTC
CDR3: CSVERQGARNEQFF